This TCR beta chain emerged from a study of vaccination effects on CD4 cells after COVID-19. Overall study findings and caveats: Late in the post-vaccination period, infection-induced and vaccine-induced clones underwent marked clonal contraction.

V was pared by 5 bases and J by 4 bases, with 12 bases between. This CDR3 has 14 amino acids. Germline assignment: CDR1 GTSNPN and CDR2 SVGIG (reference sequence). Clones were sequenced by immunoSEQ multiplex PCR, and TCRdb holds only the in-frame ones, with some missing. This sample has more than 40,000 clones, with roughly 70% found just once. In regard to this clone: Its cognate antigen is unknown.

Peptide-pool stimulation followed by sequencing identified expanded antigen-specific CD4+ clonotypes in the ViraFEST assay. The culture ran for roughly 10 days before CD4+ T cells were isolated. The vaccine recipients had no prior SARS-CoV-2 infection, with negative nucleocapsid antibodies. A half-volume exchange with IL-2 medium occurred on days 3 and 7. The TCR comes from a human donor who received a COVID-19 vaccine. The chain recombines TRBV30 with TRBJ2-6, with TRBD1 as a possible D gene (5 bases). The sequencing used CD4+ T cells from PBMCs cultured with HCoV-OC43 spike peptides, collected before COVID-19 vaccination. Subset meaning: HCoV-OC43 spike overlapping peptide pool stimulation. The CDR3 loop reads CAWQTVTGANVLTF. In nucleotides, the CDR3 is TGTGCCTGGCAGACAGTGACGGGGGCCAACGTCCTGACTTTC.